The next 25 T cell receptor beta chains were all read from a single sample in a study of post-analysis software for immune sequencing data. Study results and limitations: The study found TRBV5-6, TRBV5-1 and TRBV20-1 among five or six TRBV segments more frequent in patients than controls.

Unique molecular identifiers had been added to the TCR beta cDNA libraries. TCRdb re-analysed the PCR reads in MiXCR, keeping a single row per CDR3 protein. This table has about 680,000 distinct CDR3 sequences, around 60% appearing once. Antigens for these TCRs are unknown. Sequencing was done on a sample of blood. The receptors stem from a girl aged 2-10 years with multiple sclerosis.

The chain employs TRBV4-1 and TRBJ1-1; D ambiguous. Germline V gives CDR1 MGHRA, CDR2 YSYEKL. CDR3 size: 17 residues. V lost 0 bases, J lost 4 bases, and 18 bases lay in between. CDR3 region: CASSQEMVFATGTEAFF. CDR3 nucleotides: TGCGCCAGCAGCCAAGAGATGGTTTTTGCAACGGGCACTGAAGCTTTCTTT.

This clonotype occurred a few times. The chain recombines TRBV18 with TRBJ2-5; no clear D. This CDR3 is built from 13 residues. The ends were cut back, 0 bases at V and 1 base at J, with 3 bases in the middle. The V gene's germline CDR1 is KGHSH and CDR2 LQKENI. CDR3: CASSPPTQETQYF. Written as DNA, the CDR3 is TGTGCCAGCTCACCACCAACCCAAGAGACCCAGTACTTC. Drawing the rest from reference TRBV18 and TRBJ2-5, the complete variable domain is NAGVMQNPRHLVRRRGQEARLRCSPMKGHSHVYWYRQLPEEGLKFMVYLQKENIIDESGMPKERFSAEFPKEGPSILRIQQVVRGDSAAYFCASSPPTQETQYFGPGTRLLVL.

V gene TRBV20-1 combines with J gene TRBJ2-1, with a possible D match to TRBD2 (5 bases). The germline gives CDR1 DFQATT, CDR2 SNEGSKA (reference sequence). The CDR3 contains 16 residues. The V end was cut by 0 bases, the J end by 3 bases, with 15 bases between. CDR3 sequence (DNA): TGCAGTGCTAGAGATCATTCTTCCGGGGACTACAATGAGCAGTTCTTC. Translating it yields CSARDHSSGDYNEQFF.

This clonotype was picked up one time. The chain couples TRBV5-1 to TRBJ2-5; 8 positions agree with TRBD2. This CDR3 has 18 amino acids. Trimming took 0 bases from V and 5 from J; bases not matched to a gene: 15. Germline CDR1 SGHRS, CDR2 YFSETQ. CDR3 in amino acids: CASSLELRRTSRRETQYF. As DNA, the CDR3 is TGCGCCAGCAGCTTGGAACTACGTCGGACTAGCCGGAGGGAGACCCAGTACTTC.

The chain couples TRBV7-6 to TRBJ2-7; 7 nucleotides match TRBD1. After removal of 5 bases from V and 3 bases from J, the junction contained 7 bases not matched to a gene. The germline gives CDR1 SGHVS, CDR2 FNYEAQ. CDR3 length equals 14 residues. The CDR3 region is CASSPTGASYEQYF. The CDR3 region has the DNA TGTGCCAGCAGCCCCACAGGGGCTAGCTACGAGCAGTACTTC.

V gene TRBV20-1 combines with J gene TRBJ2-3, with 8 bases identical to TRBD2. CDR1 and CDR2 from the germline V gene are DFQATT and SNEGSKA (reference sequence). The V segment lost 1 base and the J segment 4 bases; nucleotides outside the gene matches: 4. The CDR3 is made up of 14 amino acids. DNA for the CDR3: TGCAGTGCTAGAGGGACTAGCACCTCAGATACGCAGTATTTT. Its protein is CSARGTSTSDTQYF.

The chain is built from TRBV10-3 and TRBJ1-3; D may be TRBD1 (5 bases). Deletions cut 0 bases from V and 2 bases from J, with 8 bases between. CDR3 length: 15 residues. Per the germline V gene, CDR1 is ENHRY and CDR2 is SYGVKD. DNA of the CDR3: TGTGCCATCAGTGAGTCAGCGGGGGCTGGAAACACCATATATTTT. Translation: CAISESAGAGNTIYF.

This clonotype was seen a few times. The chain employs TRBV4-3 and TRBJ2-5, with 9 bases fitting TRBD1. CDR1 LGHNA and CDR2 YSLEER come from the germline V gene. The junction had 4 bases not matched to a gene; V was cut back by 0 bases and J by 5 bases. The CDR3 length is 15 residues. DNA of the CDR3: TGCGCCAGCAGCCAAGACCGGGACAGGGTCGAGACCCAGTACTTC. Protein sequence: CASSQDRDRVETQYF.

This clonotype showed up just a few times. The chain links TRBV29-1 to TRBJ1-2; D is unclear. V lost 5 bases and J lost 3, with 4 bases in between. The CDR3 sequence is 10 residues long. Germline assignment: CDR1 SQVTM and CDR2 ANQGSEA. CDR3 residues: CSVSYYGYTF. The CDR3 DNA is TGCAGCGTTTCATACTATGGCTACACCTTC.

V is TRBV7-6 and J is TRBJ2-3; possibly TRBD2 for D (5 bases). Germline V CDR1 and CDR2: SGHVS, FNYEAQ. This CDR3 contains 16 residues. V lost 2 bases and J lost 0, with 12 bases in between. As DNA, the CDR3 is TGTGCCAGCAGCTTAAGAGCGGATTCTAGCACAGATACGCAGTATTTT. Amino acids: CASSLRADSSTDTQYF.

This clonotype has only a few counts. The chain combines TRBV11-2 with TRBJ1-4; D gene ambiguous. Trimming cost V 5 bases and J 2 bases, with 6 bases left between them. The CDR3 is 13 amino acids. The V gene's germline CDR1 is SGHAT and CDR2 FQNNGV. The CDR3 loop is CASSPGTNEKLFF. CDR3 nucleotide sequence: TGTGCCAGCAGCCCCGGGACTAATGAAAAACTGTTTTTT.

The chain is built from TRBV7-2 and TRBJ2-5; D is unresolved. Germline V lookup: CDR1 SGHTA, CDR2 FQGNSA. V was trimmed by 3 bases and J by 3 bases, leaving 8 bases between them. The CDR3 is made up of 13 amino acids. In nucleotides, the CDR3 is TGTGCCAGCAGCTTCTCTAGTGAAGAGACCCAGTACTTC. Translation: CASSFSSEETQYF.

Only a few counts were recorded for this clonotype. At one boundary the junction diverges from the germline segment, which might be a read error. V is TRBV27 and J is TRBJ2-7, with D perhaps TRBD1 (5 bases). The CDR3 has 13 residues. CDR1 and CDR2 (germline): MNHEY, SMNVEV (reference sequence). The CDR3 loop reads CASSSFRDYEQYF. The CDR3 nucleotides read TGCGCCAGCAGTTCCTTCAGGGATTACGAGCAGTACTTC.

The CDR3: CSFSGPTYNEQFF. The CDR3 nucleotides read TGCAGCTTCTCGGGACCCACCTACAATGAGCAGTTCTTC. The genes are TRBV29-1 and TRBJ2-1, with D perhaps assigned TRBD1 or TRBD2 (5 bases each). There are 13 residues in the CDR3. From germline, CDR1 is SQVTM and CDR2 ANQGSEA. V was pared by 8 bases and J by 2 bases, with 13 bases between.

This clonotype turned up a few times. The chain links TRBV7-9 to TRBJ2-3; 10 nucleotides align to TRBD2. This CDR3 spans 15 amino acids. The V and J ends lost 3 bases and 5 bases, in that order; junction bases with no gene match: 5. Germline CDR1 reads SEHNR; CDR2 reads FQNEAQ (reference sequence). This CDR3 is CASSFTSGVGDTQYF. The CDR3 nucleotides are TGTGCCAGCAGCTTCACTAGCGGGGTCGGAGATACGCAGTATTTT.

The rearrangement uses TRBV6-5 and TRBJ1-4; no definite D call. Trimming took 2 bases from V and 8 from J, leaving 9 bases between them. In germline, CDR1 is MNHEY, CDR2 SVGAGI. The CDR3 spans 13 residues. This CDR3 is CASSYAGGEKLFF. The CDR3 coding sequence is TGTGCCAGCAGTTACGCGGGAGGAGAAAAACTGTTTTTT.

J is TRBJ2-7 and V is TRBV20-1; 7 nucleotides match TRBD2. This CDR3 contains 12 residues. CDR1 DFQATT and CDR2 SNEGSKA come from the germline V gene (reference sequence). After removal of 1 base from V and 5 bases from J, the junction contained 2 bases not matched to a gene. CDR3 DNA: TGCAGTGCTAGAGGCGGGAGTCACGAGCAGTACTTC. Amino acid sequence: CSARGGSHEQYF.

V is TRBV7-9 and J is TRBJ1-1; a possible D gene is TRBD1 (6 bases). Germline assignment: CDR1 SEHNR and CDR2 FQNEAQ (reference sequence). V gave up 3 bases and J gave up 5 bases, with 22 bases separating them. The CDR3 consists of 17 residues. The CDR3 is CASSLGGGLHLETEAFF. CDR3 sequence (DNA): TGTGCCAGCAGCTTGGGTGGGGGCCTCCACCTTGAGACTGAAGCTTTCTTT.

This clonotype was found a few times. The chain couples TRBV11-2 to TRBJ2-7; 10 nucleotides agree with TRBD1. V shed 3 bases and J 1 base; nucleotides not matched to a gene: 3. Germline values: CDR1 SGHAT, CDR2 FQNNGV. The CDR3 runs 15 residues. CDR3 sequence (DNA): TGTGCCAGCAGCTTTCGGACAGGGGGTTCCTACGAGCAGTACTTC. Protein product: CASSFRTGGSYEQYF.

This clonotype was counted a few times. This chain links TRBV29-1 with TRBJ2-7; TRBD2 aligns across 7 bases. Trimming at V came to 7 bases and at J to 2 bases, leaving 11 bases not matched to a gene. Looked up from germline, CDR1 is SQVTM and CDR2 is ANQGSEA. The CDR3 is 14 amino acids. Here the CDR3 DNA reads TGCAGCGCTCTGTTGGCGCGGGAGCCCTACGAGCAGTACTTC. It encodes CSALLAREPYEQYF.

The chain joins TRBV9 to TRBJ2-7; 8 bases line up with TRBD2. The CDR3 totals 15 residues. Germline assignment: CDR1 SGDLS and CDR2 YYNGEE. V trimming: 0 bases; J trimming: 4 bases; junction bases outside the gene matches: 6. CDR3 in DNA: TGTGCCAGCAGCGTAGGAGGCGGGGGGATGTACGAGCAGTACTTC. This sequence encodes CASSVGGGGMYEQYF.

A few counts support this clonotype. This chain links TRBV24-1 with TRBJ1-1; the match to TRBD1 covers 7 bases. The CDR3 consists of 15 residues. The V and J ends lost 3 bases and 1 base, in that order; junction bases with no gene match: 4. Germline assignment: CDR1 KGHDR and CDR2 SFDVKD. For the CDR3, the DNA is TGTGCCACCAGTGATCCTCAGGGGGAGAACACTGAAGCTTTCTTT. This codes for CATSDPQGENTEAFF.

This clonotype was recorded a few times. The V and J genes are TRBV15 and TRBJ1-2; 7 positions agree with TRBD1. J was trimmed by 1 base and V by 5 bases; bases with no gene match: 1. Germline CDR1 and CDR2: LNHNV and YYDKDF (reference sequence). The CDR3 covers 13 residues. CDR3 amino acids: CATSAGGNYGYTF. For the CDR3, the DNA is TGTGCCACCAGCGCAGGGGGTAACTATGGCTACACCTTC.

This clonotype showed up just a few times. The chain employs TRBV5-1 and TRBJ2-1; D call uncertain. The CDR3 loop spans 13 amino acids. Germline V lookup: CDR1 SGHRS, CDR2 YFSETQ. The germline V and J ends were trimmed by 8 bases and 2 bases, with 11 bases remaining between them. The CDR3: CASSGSTYNEQFF. The CDR3 coding sequence is TGCGCCAGTTCAGGATCCACCTACAATGAGCAGTTCTTC.

The sample holds a few counts of this clonotype. The V and J genes are TRBV29-1 and TRBJ1-2, with 11 nucleotides matching TRBD1. The length of the CDR3 is 15 residues. The trim removed 6 bases at V and 5 bases at J, leaving 11 bases unmatched. Germline CDR1 SQVTM, CDR2 ANQGSEA. CDR3 nucleotide sequence: TGCAGCGTCTCCACCGGGACAGGGGGGTCTTATGGCTACACCTTC. Amino acid sequence: CSVSTGTGGSYGYTF. The variable domain in full, with the rest retrieved from reference TRBV29-1 and TRBJ1-2, is SAVISQKPSRDICQRGTSLTIQCQVDSQVTMMFWYRQQPGQSLTLIATANQGSEATYESGFVIDKFPISRPNLTFSTLTVSNMSPEDSSIYLCSVSTGTGGSYGYTFGSGTRLTVV.